This TCR beta chain was profiled in a study of blood T cell repertoires in COVID-19. Study in general: Samples of COVID-19 (acute and convalescent) were obtained from the United States, Italy and Spain. PBMCs, B-cell-depleted T cells, or T cells provided the cDNA or gDNA that made up the material.

Assay used: immunoSEQ multiplex PCR; TCRdb lists only in-frame clones, some missing. The sample shows around 150,000 clones, approximately 81% of them seen only once. V was shortened by 0 bases and J by 1 base, with 13 bases between the two germline ends. CDR3 size: 16 residues. CDR1 and CDR2 from the germline V gene are SGHRS and YFSETQ. The TCR sequence derives from an older woman with active or convalescent COVID-19. The chain uses TRBV5-1 and TRBJ1-2; a possible D gene is TRBD1 (5 bases). Specimen: peripheral blood. CDR3 DNA: TGCGCCAGCAGCTTGGGACAGATCAATTTTAACTATGGCTACACCTTC. Encoded protein: CASSLGQINFNYGYTF.